What follows are 25 T cell receptor beta chains derived from one specimen sequenced in a study of cytomegalovirus exposure and HLA in healthy donors (dated by TCRdb to 2015 to 2018). The receptor library was made with the immunoSEQ multiplex PCR assay. This immuneACCESS table, as held by TCRdb, lists in-frame sequences with V and J called but not all clones. Of the missing ones, under half trace to an unresolved V gene in checked studies; the others have no known cause. This sample gives approximately 240,000 clones in total; under 95% of them show up just once. The top ten constitute 1% to 1.2% of the sample. Sequenced sample: PBMCs. The receptor source for this set is a woman aged 18-29 years in good health and CMV-seronegative.

The chain is built from TRBV6-1 and TRBJ2-7; 9 bases line up with TRBD2. CDR3 length: 15 residues. Trimming cost V 2 bases and J 2 bases; bases outside gene matches: 4. Germline CDR1 and CDR2: MNHNS and SASEGT. The DNA of the CDR3 is TGTGCCAGCAGTGAAAGACTAGCGGCCACCTACGAGCAGTACTTC. This translates into CASSERLAATYEQYF.

The chain joins TRBV5-1 to TRBJ2-6, with D perhaps TRBD2 (5 bases). This CDR3 contains 17 residues. Per germline, CDR1 SGHRS and CDR2 YFSETQ. Trimming removed 3 bases at V and 4 bases at J, with 17 bases between. Here the CDR3 reads CASSSGPGVSGANVLTF. CDR3 DNA sequence: TGCGCCAGCAGCTCTGGCCCCGGGGTATCAGGGGCCAACGTCCTGACTTTC.

This clone was seen only once. The chain is built from TRBV27 and TRBJ2-7; 12 nucleotides match TRBD2. The CDR3 contains 16 residues. V gave up 5 bases and J gave up 3 bases; unmatched junction bases: 8. Germline loops: CDR1 MNHEY, CDR2 SMNVEV (reference sequence). The CDR3 reads CASSPGTSGFSYEQYF. CDR3 coding DNA: TGTGCCAGCAGTCCCGGGACTAGCGGGTTCAGCTACGAGCAGTACTTC.

The J gene is TRBJ2-4, the V gene TRBV6-6; TRBD2 aligns across 7 bases. V lost 7 bases and J lost 5; bases outside the gene matches: 5. Per the germline V gene, CDR1 is MNHNY and CDR2 is SVGAGI (reference sequence). CDR3 length equals 13 residues. Written as DNA, the CDR3 is TGTGCCAGCACTGCGGGGGTGGAAAACATTCAGTACTTC. Translating gives CASTAGVENIQYF.

The CDR3 DNA reads as TGTGCCAGCAGGGACAGGGGAGGGGACATTCAGTACTTC. Amino acid sequence: CASRDRGGDIQYF. V usage is TRBV6-1 and J usage is TRBJ2-4; 9 bases fit TRBD1. Germline CDR1 is MNHNS and CDR2 is SASEGT. The V segment lost 6 bases and the J segment 8 bases; nucleotides outside the gene matches: 5. The CDR3 runs 13 residues.

This chain links TRBV29-1 with TRBJ1-2; 8 bases are a match to TRBD1. V was pared by 4 bases and J by 5 bases, with 6 bases of the junction left unmatched. In germline, CDR1 is SQVTM, CDR2 ANQGSEA. The CDR3 is 13 amino acids. Here the CDR3 DNA reads TGCAGCGTTGGCGGACAGGGAGGATATGGCTACACCTTC. Amino acids: CSVGGQGGYGYTF.

The chain has TRBV5-1 and TRBJ2-7, with D hard to call. Germline V gene sequence: CDR1 SGHRS, CDR2 YFSETQ. The CDR3 runs 15 residues. V shed 0 bases and J shed 0 bases, with 10 bases lying between them. The CDR3 reads CASSLGAKSSYEQYF. Here the CDR3 DNA reads TGCGCCAGCAGCTTGGGCGCGAAGAGCTCCTACGAGCAGTACTTC.

This chain joins TRBV5-1 and TRBJ1-1; a weak D match, TRBD1 (5 bases). The CDR3 has 13 residues. Deletions cut 4 bases from V and 4 bases from J, with 11 bases between. CDR1 SGHRS and CDR2 YFSETQ come from the germline V gene. The CDR3 DNA is TGCGCCAGCAGCAGTGGGAGGGGCACTGAAGCTTTCTTT. Amino acids: CASSSGRGTEAFF.

J is TRBJ1-2 and V is TRBV5-1; perhaps TRBD1 as D (6 bases). V lost 0 bases and J lost 8, with 14 bases in between. Germline loops: CDR1 SGHRS, CDR2 YFSETQ. The length of the CDR3 is 14 residues. The CDR3 region is CASSLARGPEGYTF. The CDR3 DNA sequence: TGCGCCAGCAGCTTGGCCAGGGGCCCAGAGGGCTACACCTTC.

This chain connects TRBV30 to TRBJ1-5; TRBD1 aligns across 7 bases. The CDR3 is made up of 14 amino acids. V shed 4 bases and J 2 bases; nucleotides not matched to a gene: 5. CDR1 GTSNPN and CDR2 SVGIG come from the germline V gene (reference sequence). DNA of the CDR3: TGTGCCTGGAACAGGGGTGGTGGCAATCAGCCCCAGCATTTT. This gives the protein CAWNRGGGNQPQHF. Full variable domain (outside the CDR3, taken from reference TRBV30 and TRBJ1-5): SQTIHQWPATLVQPVGSPLSLECTVEGTSNPNLYWYRQAAGRGLQLLFYSVGIGQISSEVPQNLSASRPQDRQFILSSKKLLLSDSGFYLCAWNRGGGNQPQHFGDGTRLSIL.

The chain employs TRBV27 and TRBJ2-7; 10 nucleotides line up with TRBD2. The CDR3 length is 14 residues. Germline lookup yields CDR1 MNHEY and CDR2 SMNVEV (reference sequence). With 8 bases clipped from V and 4 bases from J, the junction kept 8 bases outside the gene matches. The CDR3 region has the DNA TGTGCCAGCTCCCGAGCGGGAGGGCCTTACGAGCAGTACTTC. Protein sequence: CASSRAGGPYEQYF.

The chain carries TRBV30 and TRBJ1-2, with D perhaps matching TRBD1 (6 bases). CDR3 length: 16 amino acids. V lost 0 bases to trimming and J lost 2 bases, with 16 bases between them. Germline V CDR1 and CDR2: GTSNPN, SVGIG (reference sequence). The CDR3 region has the DNA TGTGCCTGGAGTGTAGTCCGGGGGGGCGGCAACTATGGCTACACCTTC. Residues: CAWSVVRGGGNYGYTF.

This clone occurred once. V usage is TRBV4-1 and J usage is TRBJ2-7, with D possibly matching TRBD2 (6 bases). The V gene lost 2 bases and the J gene lost 0 bases, with 17 bases spanning the gap. The germline gives CDR1 MGHRA, CDR2 YSYEKL. The length of the CDR3 is 17 residues. Here the CDR3 DNA reads TGCGCCAGCAGCCAAAGCATGACGGACTACCTCTCCTACGAGCAGTACTTC. Encoded protein: CASSQSMTDYLSYEQYF.

The chain has TRBV19 and TRBJ2-7; D gene uncertain. The CDR3 runs 15 residues. V gave up 3 bases and J gave up 0 bases, with 12 bases separating them. The V gene's germline CDR1 is LNHDA and CDR2 SQIVND (reference sequence). CDR3 sequence: CASSITPAPSYEQYF. DNA of the CDR3: TGTGCCAGTAGTATTACTCCTGCCCCCTCCTACGAGCAGTACTTC. The whole variable domain, filled in from reference TRBV19 and TRBJ2-7, reads DGGITQSPKYLFRKEGQNVTLSCEQNLNHDAMYWYRQDPGQGLRLIYYSQIVNDFQKGDIAEGYSVSREKKESFPLTVTSAQKNPTAFYLCASSITPAPSYEQYFGPGTRLTVT.

The rearrangement uses TRBV19 and TRBJ1-1; 7 positions match TRBD1. Germline values: CDR1 LNHDA, CDR2 SQIVND (reference sequence). This CDR3 is built from 14 residues. V lost 4 bases to trimming and J lost 2 bases; unmatched junction nucleotides: 4. CDR3 sequence: CASSRGQSNTEAFF. DNA of the CDR3: TGTGCCAGTAGTAGGGGACAGAGCAACACTGAAGCTTTCTTT. The full variable domain, in which reference TRBV19 and TRBJ1-1 provide the parts outside the CDR3, is DGGITQSPKYLFRKEGQNVTLSCEQNLNHDAMYWYRQDPGQGLRLIYYSQIVNDFQKGDIAEGYSVSREKKESFPLTVTSAQKNPTAFYLCASSRGQSNTEAFFGQGTRLTVV.

The chain combines TRBV4-1 with TRBJ2-5, with TRBD1 as a possible D gene (7 bases). The CDR3 consists of 15 residues. V gave up 2 bases and J gave up 4 bases, with 14 bases separating them. CDR1 is MGHRA, CDR2 YSYEKL, per germline. CDR3: CASSQNAGQRETQYF. The CDR3 region has the DNA TGCGCCAGCAGCCAAAATGCGGGACAGCGAGAGACCCAGTACTTC.

This rearrangement joins TRBV10-3 to TRBJ2-5, with 8 nucleotides matching TRBD2. From germline, CDR1 is ENHRY and CDR2 SYGVKD. The V segment lost 9 bases and the J segment 4 bases; nucleotides outside the gene matches: 10. The CDR3 is 14 amino acids. CDR3 DNA sequence: TGTGCCATTTCCGAGCGGGAGACGCGAGAGACCCAGTACTTC. It encodes CAISERETRETQYF.

Comment on this clone: Germline and junction disagree at one end, which may indicate a read error. The rearrangement joins TRBV4-1 to TRBJ1-1; D call uncertain. The CDR3 totals 11 residues. From germline, CDR1 is MGHRA and CDR2 YSYEKL. CDR3 sequence: CASSQGRVCLF. In nucleotides, the CDR3 is TGCGCCAGCAGCCAAGGTCGGGTGTGTTTGTTT.

The chain carries TRBV29-1 and TRBJ1-2, with D unresolved. Germline V lookup: CDR1 SQVTM, CDR2 ANQGSEA. This CDR3 is built from 12 residues. In DNA, the CDR3 is TGCAGTATTCTGGTTGGAGACTATGGCTACACCTTC. Residues: CSILVGDYGYTF.

The chain combines TRBV27 with TRBJ2-7; possible D gene TRBD1, 5 bases. The V end lost 4 bases, the J end lost 5 bases, and 18 bases lay between the germline ends. The CDR3 runs to 15 residues. In germline, CDR1 is MNHEY, CDR2 SMNVEV (reference sequence). The CDR3 sequence is CASSYSVLGHDEQYF. The CDR3 DNA reads TGTGCCAGCAGTTACTCGGTTTTGGGGCACGACGAGCAGTACTTC.

The chain uses TRBV27 and TRBJ2-7, with D maybe TRBD1 (5 bases). V shed 6 bases and J shed 5 bases, with 14 bases lying between them. The germline V gene encodes CDR1 MNHEY and CDR2 SMNVEV (reference sequence). The CDR3 is 13 amino acids. CDR3 protein: CASSPGLGHEQYF. CDR3 nucleotides: TGTGCCAGCAGCCCAGGGTTAGGCCACGAGCAGTACTTC.

This chain uses TRBV2 with TRBJ1-2, with 7 bases fitting TRBD1. V shed 0 bases and J 8 bases; nucleotides not matched to a gene: 6. The CDR3 runs to 14 residues. From germline, CDR1 is SNHLY and CDR2 FYNNEI. The CDR3 DNA reads TGTGCCAGCAGTGAAGCGCTTCAGGGGGACGGCTACACCTTC. It yields the protein CASSEALQGDGYTF.

The rearrangement uses TRBV7-9 and TRBJ1-1; 7 bases fit TRBD1. Germline trimming cut 4 bases from V and 5 bases from J; bases unmatched to any gene: 7. CDR3 length: 14 residues. Germline values: CDR1 SEHNR, CDR2 FQNEAQ (reference sequence). This chain's CDR3 is CASSSTGVSTEAFF. The CDR3 bases are TGTGCCAGCAGCTCTACAGGGGTGTCGACTGAAGCTTTCTTT.

This clone was recorded a few times. The chain carries TRBV2 and TRBJ2-2; D is possibly TRBD1 (6 bases). Trimming removed 10 bases at V and 0 bases at J, with 12 bases between. Germline V lookup: CDR1 SNHLY, CDR2 FYNNEI. The CDR3 extends over 14 amino acids. CDR3 nucleotides: TGTGCCAAAAAGACAGGAACGAACACCGGGGAGCTGTTTTTT. This codes for CAKKTGTNTGELFF.

This clone appeared a few times. This same CDR3 is encoded by further DNA sequences in the sample. The chain uses TRBV25-1 and TRBJ1-2; tentatively, D is TRBD1 (6 bases). CDR1 and CDR2 from the germline V gene are MGHDK and SYGVNS. The CDR3 has 12 amino acids. V was shortened by 9 bases and J by 0 bases, with 8 bases between the two germline ends. CDR3 sequence (DNA): TGTGCCAGTCGGACAGCTAACTATGGCTACACCTTC. It specifies CASRTANYGYTF.